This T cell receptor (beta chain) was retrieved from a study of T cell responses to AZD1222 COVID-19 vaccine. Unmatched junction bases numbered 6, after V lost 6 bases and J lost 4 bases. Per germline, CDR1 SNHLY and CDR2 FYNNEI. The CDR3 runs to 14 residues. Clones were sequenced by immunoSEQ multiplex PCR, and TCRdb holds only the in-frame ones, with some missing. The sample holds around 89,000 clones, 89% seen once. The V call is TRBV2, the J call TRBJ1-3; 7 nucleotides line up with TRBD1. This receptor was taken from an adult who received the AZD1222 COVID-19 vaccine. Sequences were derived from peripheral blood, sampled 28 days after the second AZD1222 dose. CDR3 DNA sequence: TGTGCCAGCAGGCCGGGACAGACAGGAAACACCATATATTTT. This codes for CASRPGQTGNTIYF.